Following are 17 T cell receptor beta chains from one sample sequenced in a study of blood T cell repertoires in COVID-19. The assay was immunoSEQ multiplex PCR, and TCRdb's table has in-frame clones only and misses some. The table lists about 89,000 clones, approximately 80% of them singletons. Sequencing used peripheral blood. The receptors were sampled from a man between 65 and 85 years old with COVID-19, enrolled during active disease.

There are a few counts of this clone. V usage is TRBV10-3 and J usage is TRBJ1-1, with 8 bases aligning to TRBD1. Trimming took 9 bases from V and 2 from J; bases not matched to a gene: 11. This CDR3 is built from 15 residues. Germline CDR1 and CDR2: ENHRY and SYGVKD. CDR3 in DNA: TGTGCCATTTATCCCGGGACAGGAGCTAACACTGAAGCTTTCTTT. It specifies CAIYPGTGANTEAFF.

CDR3 residues: CASSPYLSTYEQYF. The CDR3 nucleotides read TGTGCCAGCTCACCTTACCTTAGCACCTACGAGCAGTACTTC. The gene calls are TRBV18 and TRBJ2-7; D ambiguous. This CDR3 has 14 amino acids. V was shortened by 3 bases and J by 2 bases, with 11 bases between the two germline ends. CDR1 is KGHSH, CDR2 LQKENI, per germline.

The chain links TRBV19 to TRBJ2-6; 8 bases are a match to TRBD1. This CDR3 has 17 amino acids. V trimming: 7 bases; J trimming: 2 bases; junction bases outside the gene matches: 10. Germline V CDR1 and CDR2: LNHDA, SQIVND (reference sequence). CDR3 protein: CASTSRTGQAGANVLTF. The CDR3 DNA reads TGTGCCAGTACTAGCCGGACAGGGCAGGCTGGGGCCAACGTCCTGACTTTC. The full variable domain, in which reference TRBV19 and TRBJ2-6 provide the parts outside the CDR3, is DGGITQSPKYLFRKEGQNVTLSCEQNLNHDAMYWYRQDPGQGLRLIYYSQIVNDFQKGDIAEGYSVSREKKESFPLTVTSAQKNPTAFYLCASTSRTGQAGANVLTFGAGSRLTVL.

There are a few counts of this clone. The chain is built from TRBV3-1 (or the pseudogene TRBV3-2) and TRBJ2-7; 8 bases map to TRBD1. The CDR3 loop spans 15 amino acids. J was trimmed by 8 bases and V by 5 bases; bases with no gene match: 14. Germline CDR1 LGHDT, CDR2 YNNKEL (reference sequence). CDR3: CASSRRLGQEIKQYF. CDR3 sequence (DNA): TGTGCCAGCAGCAGGAGATTGGGACAGGAGATCAAGCAGTACTTC.

The CDR3 loop reads CSVGLGSTANTEAFF. Written as DNA, the CDR3 is TGCAGCGTTGGGTTGGGTTCGACAGCAAACACTGAAGCTTTCTTT. This sequence joins TRBV29-1 and TRBJ1-1; possibly TRBD1 for D (5 bases). The V end lost 4 bases, the J end lost 2 bases, and 17 bases lay between the germline ends. The CDR3 spans 15 residues. Germline V gene data show CDR1 as SQVTM and CDR2 as ANQGSEA.

The chain has TRBV2 and TRBJ2-1, with 8 nucleotides matching TRBD2. This CDR3 is 16 amino acids long. Trimming cost V 10 bases and J 7 bases; bases outside gene matches: 18. CDR1 and CDR2 from the germline V gene are SNHLY and FYNNEI. The CDR3 sequence: CATIERPGTRENEQFF. CDR3 in DNA: TGTGCCACAATAGAACGGCCCGGGACTAGGGAAAATGAGCAGTTCTTC.

This chain's CDR3 is CASSRDSYSNQPQHF. In DNA, the CDR3 is TGTGCCAGCAGCCGGGACAGCTATAGCAATCAGCCCCAGCATTTT. This chain connects TRBV7-6 to TRBJ1-5, with TRBD1 matching over 7 bases. J was trimmed by 0 bases and V by 5 bases; bases with no gene match: 4. The CDR3 is 15 amino acids. Germline CDR1 and CDR2: SGHVS and FNYEAQ.

This clone was counted between two and nine times. The gene calls are TRBV6-1 and TRBJ2-3, with D perhaps TRBD2 (6 bases). Germline CDR1 reads MNHNS; CDR2 reads SASEGT. Trimming cost V 3 bases and J 0 bases, with 13 bases left between them. The CDR3 extends over 16 amino acids. The CDR3 sequence: CASSDPGGASTDTQYF. The CDR3 region has the DNA TGTGCCAGCAGTGATCCCGGCGGGGCTAGCACAGATACGCAGTATTTT.

The chain employs TRBV5-1 and TRBJ1-1; TRBD1 matches at 11 bases. V lost 4 bases, J lost 0 bases, and 5 bases stayed unmatched. This CDR3 has 16 amino acids. Germline CDR1 reads SGHRS; CDR2 reads YFSETQ. The CDR3 reads CASSPGTGGMNTEAFF. The CDR3 nucleotides are TGCGCCAGCAGCCCCGGGACAGGGGGAATGAACACTGAAGCTTTCTTT.

The DNA for the CDR3 is TGTGCCAGCAGTTCGACAGGGATAATAGGCCAGCCCCAGCATTTT. This codes for CASSSTGIIGQPQHF. The chain is built from TRBV27 and TRBJ1-5; the match to TRBD1 covers 7 bases. The CDR3 sequence is 15 residues long. CDR1 MNHEY and CDR2 SMNVEV come from the germline V gene (reference sequence). Unmatched junction bases numbered 10, after V lost 4 bases and J lost 7 bases.

In this sample, this clone turned up once. The chain joins TRBV7-2 to TRBJ1-2, with a weak D call TRBD1 (5 bases). This CDR3 has 15 amino acids. Between the trimmed V and J ends, which lost 4 bases and 8 bases, there was a span of 20 bases. CDR1 and CDR2 from the germline V gene are SGHTA and FQGNSA. CDR3 protein: CASSSELRGPLGYTF. The CDR3 DNA reads TGTGCCAGCAGCTCCGAGTTAAGGGGTCCATTAGGCTACACCTTC.

This sequence joins TRBV4-3 and TRBJ1-2; possible D gene TRBD1, 5 bases. Germline V gene data show CDR1 as LGHNA and CDR2 as YSLEER. The CDR3 loop spans 17 amino acids. The V gene lost 0 bases and the J gene lost 3 bases, with 17 bases spanning the gap. The CDR3 sequence is CASSQEYTAGRYYGYTF. The CDR3 coding sequence is TGCGCCAGCAGCCAAGAATACACGGCAGGGCGCTACTATGGCTACACCTTC.

This rearrangement joins TRBV6-6 to TRBJ2-4, with 7 nucleotides matching TRBD1. With 2 bases clipped from V and 3 bases from J, the junction kept 4 bases outside the gene matches. This CDR3 has 15 amino acids. Germline assignment: CDR1 MNHNY and CDR2 SVGAGI (reference sequence). The CDR3 reads CASSYPTGRKNIQYF. For the CDR3, the DNA is TGTGCCAGCAGTTACCCGACAGGGCGCAAAAACATTCAGTACTTC.

Comment on this clone: Sequence at one end of the junction differs from germline and may be a read error. This chain joins TRBV24-1 and TRBJ2-5, with 16 bases aligning to TRBD2. The CDR3 length is 14 residues. Germline V gives CDR1 KGHDR, CDR2 SFDVKD. The CDR3 nucleotides read TGTACCACGGGACTAGCGGGAGGGGGAGAGACCCAGTACTTC. It yields the protein CTTGLAGGGETQYF.

The chain is built from TRBV11-2 and TRBJ2-7; the D gene is possibly TRBD1 (5 bases). Germline CDR1 SGHAT, CDR2 FQNNGV. The length of the CDR3 is 13 residues. Deletions cut 2 bases from V and 4 bases from J, with 9 bases between. The CDR3 sequence: CASSLSDSYEQYF. CDR3 nucleotides: TGTGCCAGCAGCTTATCAGACAGTTACGAGCAGTACTTC.

This clone was recorded a few times. The chain employs TRBV6-2 or TRBV6-3 and TRBJ1-6; weak D call: TRBD1 (5 bases). Trimming removed 0 bases at V and 9 bases at J, with 15 bases between. Germline V gene lookup returns CDR1 MNHEY and CDR2 SVGEGT. This CDR3 comprises 16 residues. DNA for the CDR3: TGTGCCAGCAGTTACTCCGCAGGGAGGTATGGTTCACCCCTCCACTTT. Its protein product is CASSYSAGRYGSPLHF.

This clone was detected ten times or more. The chain employs TRBV28 and TRBJ2-7, with 10 nucleotides matching TRBD1. Germline CDR1 is MDHEN and CDR2 is SYDVKM. With V trimmed by 6 bases and J by 5 bases, 4 bases remained unmatched. The length of the CDR3 is 13 residues. The CDR3 DNA reads as TGTGCCAGCAGGCGGGACAGGGGCCACGAGCAGTACTTC. This sequence encodes CASRRDRGHEQYF.